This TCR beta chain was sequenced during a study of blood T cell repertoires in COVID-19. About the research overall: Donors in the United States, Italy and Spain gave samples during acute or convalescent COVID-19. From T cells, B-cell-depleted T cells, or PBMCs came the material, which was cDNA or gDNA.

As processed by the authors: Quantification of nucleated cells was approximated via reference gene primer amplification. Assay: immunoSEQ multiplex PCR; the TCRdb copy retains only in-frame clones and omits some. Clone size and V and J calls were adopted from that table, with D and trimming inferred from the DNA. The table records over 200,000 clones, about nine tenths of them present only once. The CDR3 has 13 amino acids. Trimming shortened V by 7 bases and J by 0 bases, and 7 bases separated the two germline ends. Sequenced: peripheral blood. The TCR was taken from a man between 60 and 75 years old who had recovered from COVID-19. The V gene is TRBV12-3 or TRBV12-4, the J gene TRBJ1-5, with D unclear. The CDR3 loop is CASMANSNQPQHF. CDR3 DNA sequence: TGTGCCAGCATGGCAAATAGCAATCAGCCCCAGCATTTT.